The clone carrying this T cell receptor (beta chain) has a count of ten or more. Its matching antigen is unknown. V was cut by 4 bases and J by 4 bases, with 21 bases left in between. The germline V gene encodes CDR1 MGHRA and CDR2 YSYEKL. The CDR3 covers 17 residues. The library labeled individual cDNA molecules by adding unique molecular identifiers to them. How the authors handled the data: Per-sample TCR counts ranged from roughly 20,000 to 700,000, median 95,638. TCRdb fed the RACE reads into MiXCR, producing one record per CDR3 protein. These V and J calls are TCRdb output, not the study's own analysis. The data contain 300,000 to 350,000 distinct CDR3 sequences, about 7% of them seen just once; the ten biggest clones take up 7.5% to 8.5%. These data originate in a study of human T cells and chemical hapten exposure. Study-wide points: TCRs at high frequency, those above 1 in 1000, did not change with DPC sensitization. In comparison with controls, expanded TCRs gave rise to a significantly larger number of large CDR3 similarity clusters.

The sample's time point: patch test 1, 2 weeks after DPC sensitization. Treatment: therapeutic diphenylcyclopropenone sensitization with weekly scalp DPC. V and J are TRBV4-1 and TRBJ2-3; D may be TRBD1 (5 bases). This TCR derives from a woman between 18 and 30 years old with alopecia areata. Some clones in this sample may be carry-over from other donors' samples. This specimen consisted of whole blood, obtained in connection with sensitization to the hapten diphenylcyclopropenone (DPC). CDR3 sequence: CASSPQGKTSQSDTQYF. The CDR3 region has the DNA TGCGCCAGCAGCCCCCAGGGAAAGACTTCGCAGTCAGATACGCAGTATTTT.